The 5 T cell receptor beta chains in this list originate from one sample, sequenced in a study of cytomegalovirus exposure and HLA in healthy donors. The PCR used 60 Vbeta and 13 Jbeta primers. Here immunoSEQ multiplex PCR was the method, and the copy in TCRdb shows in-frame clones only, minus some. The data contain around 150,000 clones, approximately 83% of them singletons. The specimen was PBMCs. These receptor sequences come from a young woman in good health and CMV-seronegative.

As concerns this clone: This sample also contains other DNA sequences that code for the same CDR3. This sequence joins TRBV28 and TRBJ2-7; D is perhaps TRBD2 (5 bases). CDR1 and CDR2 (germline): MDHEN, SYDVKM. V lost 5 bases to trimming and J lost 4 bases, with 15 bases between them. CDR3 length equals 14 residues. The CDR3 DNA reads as TGTGCCAGCAGTGACTCGAGCGGTGCTTACGAGCAGTACTTC. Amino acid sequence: CASSDSSGAYEQYF.

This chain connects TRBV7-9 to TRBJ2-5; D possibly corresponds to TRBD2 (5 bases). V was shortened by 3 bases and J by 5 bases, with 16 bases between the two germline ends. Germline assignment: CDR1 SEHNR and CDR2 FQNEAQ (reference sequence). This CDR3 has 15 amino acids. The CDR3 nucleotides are TGTGCCAGCAGCTTCTGGGTAGGAGGCGGGGAGACCCAGTACTTC. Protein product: CASSFWVGGGETQYF.

CDR3 in amino acids: CASSRGRVIYEQYF. For the CDR3, the DNA is TGTGCCAGCAGCAGGGGGCGAGTTATTTACGAGCAGTACTTC. The chain couples TRBV6-5 to TRBJ2-7; 8 nucleotides align to TRBD1. The CDR3 extends over 14 amino acids. Germline CDR1 MNHEY, CDR2 SVGAGI. V was pared by 6 bases and J by 4 bases, with 8 bases of the junction left unmatched.

The CDR3 bases are TGTGCCAGTAGTATTGAAGGGGCCGGGGAGCTGTTTTTT. It codes for CASSIEGAGELFF. J is TRBJ2-2 and V is TRBV19; D is perhaps TRBD1 (5 bases). Germline V CDR1 and CDR2: LNHDA, SQIVND (reference sequence). Trimming left V 3 bases short and J 6 bases short, with 8 bases between. The CDR3 sequence is 13 residues long.

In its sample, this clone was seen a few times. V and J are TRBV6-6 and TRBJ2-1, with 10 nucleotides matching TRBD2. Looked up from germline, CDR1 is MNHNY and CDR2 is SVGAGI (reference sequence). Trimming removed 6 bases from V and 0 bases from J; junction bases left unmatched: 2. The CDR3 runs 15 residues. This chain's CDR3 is CASRLAGYSYNEQFF. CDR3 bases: TGTGCCAGCAGACTAGCGGGGTACTCCTACAATGAGCAGTTCTTC.